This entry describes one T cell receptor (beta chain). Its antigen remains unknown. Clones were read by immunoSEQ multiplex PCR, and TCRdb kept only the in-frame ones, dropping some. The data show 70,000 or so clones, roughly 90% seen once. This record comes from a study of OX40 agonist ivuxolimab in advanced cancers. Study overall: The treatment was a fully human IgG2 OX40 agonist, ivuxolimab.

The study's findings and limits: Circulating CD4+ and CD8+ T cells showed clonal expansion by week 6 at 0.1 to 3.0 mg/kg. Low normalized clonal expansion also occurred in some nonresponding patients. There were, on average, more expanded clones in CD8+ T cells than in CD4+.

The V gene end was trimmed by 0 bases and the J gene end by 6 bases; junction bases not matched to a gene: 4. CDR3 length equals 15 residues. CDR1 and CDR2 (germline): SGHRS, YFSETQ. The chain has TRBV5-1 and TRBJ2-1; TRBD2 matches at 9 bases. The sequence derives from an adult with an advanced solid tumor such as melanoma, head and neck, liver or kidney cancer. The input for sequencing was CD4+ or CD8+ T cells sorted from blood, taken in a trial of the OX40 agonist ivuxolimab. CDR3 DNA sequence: TGCGCCAGCAGCTTGGGAGCGGGAGGAGTCAATGAGCAGTTCTTC. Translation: CASSLGAGGVNEQFF. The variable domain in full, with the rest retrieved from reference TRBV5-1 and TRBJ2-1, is KAGVTQTPRYLIKTRGQQVTLSCSPISGHRSVSWYQQTPGQGLQFLFEYFSETQRNKGNFPGRFSGRQFSNSRSEMNVSTLELGDSALYLCASSLGAGGVNEQFFGPGTRLTVL.